This TCR beta chain was found in a study of OX40 agonist ivuxolimab in advanced cancers. Study in general: The dose of intravenous ivuxolimab that patients received every 2 weeks ranged from 0.01 to 10 mg/kg. Partial responses occurred in three patients (one hepatocellular carcinoma, two cutaneous melanoma). Findings and caveats of the study: Expanded clones were, on average, more numerous in CD8+ T cells than in CD4+.

TCRdb's copy holds only in-frame clones and misses some; the assay was immunoSEQ multiplex PCR. The sample carries about 51,000 clones, around 77% recorded once. Deletions cut 4 bases from V and 8 bases from J, with 14 bases between. The CDR3 has 13 residues. From germline, CDR1 is SGHDN and CDR2 FVKESK. This clone showed up just a few times. Antigen specificity is unknown. The input for sequencing was CD4+ or CD8+ T cells sorted from blood, taken in a trial of the OX40 agonist ivuxolimab. The clonotype originates from an adult with an advanced solid tumor such as melanoma, head and neck, liver or kidney cancer. V is TRBV14 and J is TRBJ1-1; D uncertain. CDR3 nucleotide sequence: TGTGCCAGCAGCCCCGGACCCCGGGAGGAAGCTTTCTTT. Its protein is CASSPGPREEAFF.